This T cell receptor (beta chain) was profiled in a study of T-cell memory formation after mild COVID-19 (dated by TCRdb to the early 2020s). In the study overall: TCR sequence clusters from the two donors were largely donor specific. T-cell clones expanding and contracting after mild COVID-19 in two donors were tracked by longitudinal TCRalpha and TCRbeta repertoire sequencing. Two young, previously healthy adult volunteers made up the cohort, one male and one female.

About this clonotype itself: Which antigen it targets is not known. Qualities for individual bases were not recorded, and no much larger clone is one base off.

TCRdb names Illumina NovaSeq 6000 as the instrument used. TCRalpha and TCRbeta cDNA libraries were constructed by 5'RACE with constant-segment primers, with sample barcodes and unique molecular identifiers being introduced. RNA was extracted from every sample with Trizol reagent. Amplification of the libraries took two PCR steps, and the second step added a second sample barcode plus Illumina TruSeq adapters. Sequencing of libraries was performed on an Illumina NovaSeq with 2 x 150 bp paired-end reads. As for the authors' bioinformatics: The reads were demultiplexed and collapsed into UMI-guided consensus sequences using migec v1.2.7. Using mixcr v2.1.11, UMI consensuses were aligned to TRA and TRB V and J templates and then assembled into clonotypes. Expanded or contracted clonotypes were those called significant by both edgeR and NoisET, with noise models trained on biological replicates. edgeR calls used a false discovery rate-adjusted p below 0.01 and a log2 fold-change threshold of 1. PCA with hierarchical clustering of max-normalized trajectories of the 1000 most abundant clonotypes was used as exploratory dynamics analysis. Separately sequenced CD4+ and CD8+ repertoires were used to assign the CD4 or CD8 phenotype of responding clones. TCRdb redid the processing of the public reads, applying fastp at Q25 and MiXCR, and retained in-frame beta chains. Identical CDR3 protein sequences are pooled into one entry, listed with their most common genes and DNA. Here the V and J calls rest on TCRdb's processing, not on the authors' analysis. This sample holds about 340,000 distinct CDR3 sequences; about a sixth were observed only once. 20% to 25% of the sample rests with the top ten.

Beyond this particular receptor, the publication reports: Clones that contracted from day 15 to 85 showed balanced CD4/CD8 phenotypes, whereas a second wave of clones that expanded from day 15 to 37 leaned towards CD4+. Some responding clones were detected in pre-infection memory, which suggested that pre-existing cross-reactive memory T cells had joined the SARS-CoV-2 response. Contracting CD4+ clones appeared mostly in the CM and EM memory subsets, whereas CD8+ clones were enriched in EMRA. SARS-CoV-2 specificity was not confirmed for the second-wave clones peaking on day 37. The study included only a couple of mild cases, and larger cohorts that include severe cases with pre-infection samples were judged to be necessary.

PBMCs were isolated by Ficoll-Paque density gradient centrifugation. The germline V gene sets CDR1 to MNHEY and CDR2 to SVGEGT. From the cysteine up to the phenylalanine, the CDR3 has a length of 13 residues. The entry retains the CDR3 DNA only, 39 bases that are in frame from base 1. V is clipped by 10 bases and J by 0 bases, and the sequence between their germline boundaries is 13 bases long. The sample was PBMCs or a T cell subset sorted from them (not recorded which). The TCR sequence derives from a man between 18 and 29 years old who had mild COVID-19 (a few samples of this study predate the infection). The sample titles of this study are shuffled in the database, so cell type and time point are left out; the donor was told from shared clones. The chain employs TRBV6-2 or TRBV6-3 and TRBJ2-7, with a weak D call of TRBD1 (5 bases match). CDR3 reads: CATATASSYEQYF. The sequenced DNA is TGTGCCACCGCGACAGCCAGCTCCTACGAGCAGTACTTC.